The 25 T cell receptor beta chains below were found in one sample sequenced in a study of T cells in Graves' hyperthyroidism and ophthalmopathy. Using RNA transcripts as the source, TCR beta CDR3 regions were amplified. HTBI primers were used for first-round RT-PCR of the TCR CDR3. MiXCR, run by TCRdb on the multiplex PCR reads, gives a single entry per CDR3 protein. The table shows roughly 710,000 distinct CDR3 sequences, with under 45% occurring only once. Sequenced input: blood. These receptors all stem from a woman in her forties with Graves' hyperthyroidism.

This clonotype was observed many times. The rearrangement joins TRBV12-3 or TRBV12-4 to TRBJ2-7, with 9 bases identical to TRBD1. This CDR3 has 12 amino acids. The V segment lost 8 bases and the J segment 2 bases; nucleotides outside the gene matches: 1. CDR3 region: CASGQGTYEQYF. The CDR3 DNA sequence: TGTGCCAGCGGACAGGGGACCTACGAGCAGTACTTC.

On this clonotype: A much bigger clone sits one base away, suggesting this may be a read error. The rearrangement joins TRBV13 to TRBJ1-4; D call uncertain. This CDR3 has 16 residues. CDR1 PRHDT and CDR2 FYEKMQ come from the germline V gene (reference sequence). The V and J ends lost 2 bases and 8 bases respectively, with 18 bases between them. DNA of the CDR3: TGTGCCAGCAGCTTAAGGTCGAGTAGGAGGCAGGAAAAACTGTTTTTT. This translates into CASSLRSSRRQEKLFF.

In this sample, this clonotype turned up many times. The chain joins TRBV7-6 to TRBJ1-1; no firm D call. The CDR3 length is 15 residues. Trimming cost V 2 bases and J 1 base, with 11 bases left between them. Per the germline V gene, CDR1 is SGHVS and CDR2 is FNYEAQ. The chain's CDR3 is CASSLLFSRNTEAFF. The CDR3 nucleotides are TGTGCCAGCAGCTTATTATTCTCGCGGAACACTGAAGCTTTCTTT.

V and J are TRBV15 and TRBJ1-2; the D is unclear. Per the germline V gene, CDR1 is LNHNV and CDR2 is YYDKDF (reference sequence). The CDR3 is 15 residues long. Trimming left V 2 bases short and J 3 bases short, with 13 bases between. DNA for the CDR3: TGTGCCACCAGCAGACAGGACGGATTATACTATGGCTACACCTTC. It specifies CATSRQDGLYYGYTF.

Ten or more counts support this clonotype. The chain couples TRBV5-6 to TRBJ2-7, with 10 bases fitting TRBD1. The J segment lost 9 bases and the V segment lost 4 bases, leaving 13 bases of the junction unmatched. Germline V gives CDR1 SGHDT, CDR2 YYEEEE. The CDR3 has 15 residues. This chain's CDR3 is CASSPTYGTGEPQYF. CDR3 coding DNA: TGTGCCAGCAGCCCTACCTACGGGACAGGGGAACCGCAGTACTTC.

This rearrangement joins TRBV29-1 to TRBJ2-7; D gene ambiguous. The length of the CDR3 is 12 residues. V lost 0 bases, J lost 5 bases, and 8 bases lay in between. Germline values: CDR1 SQVTM, CDR2 ANQGSEA. The CDR3 bases are TGCAGCGTTGAAGATCTGGCGGACGAGCAGTACTTC. Its protein product is CSVEDLADEQYF.

This clonotype was seen a few times. Here the CDR3 DNA reads TGTGCCAGCAGCTTAAAAGGGGACAGGCCTACCTACGAGCAGTACTTC. Its translation is CASSLKGDRPTYEQYF. The V gene is TRBV7-9, the J gene TRBJ2-7; the match to TRBD1 covers 8 bases. The germline gives CDR1 SEHNR, CDR2 FQNEAQ (reference sequence). V gave up 2 bases and J gave up 2 bases; unmatched junction bases: 8. The CDR3 spans 16 residues.

The chain combines TRBV27 with TRBJ2-7; 8 nucleotides agree with TRBD1. CDR1 MNHEY and CDR2 SMNVEV come from the germline V gene (reference sequence). This CDR3 comprises 16 residues. Germline trimming cut 0 bases from V and 3 bases from J; bases unmatched to any gene: 7. This chain's CDR3 is CASSLSRTGSSYEQYF. The CDR3 DNA sequence: TGTGCCAGCAGTTTATCGCGGACAGGGAGCAGCTACGAGCAGTACTTC.

V gene TRBV19 combines with J gene TRBJ1-4, with a tentative D call TRBD1 (6 bases). Trimming cost V 6 bases and J 10 bases, with 21 bases left between them. Germline CDR1 LNHDA, CDR2 SQIVND (reference sequence). This CDR3 spans 15 amino acids. In DNA, the CDR3 is TGTGCCAGTAGGGGACACACCCGAGTGGATGCAAAACTGTTTTTT. Translation gives CASRGHTRVDAKLFF.

The table lists this clonotype with many counts. This chain connects TRBV20-1 to TRBJ1-3, with TRBD1 identical over 11 bases. With V trimmed by 5 bases and J by 0 bases, 12 bases remained unmatched. Germline CDR1 DFQATT, CDR2 SNEGSKA (reference sequence). This CDR3 is 18 amino acids long. Written as DNA, the CDR3 is TGCAGTGCTTTACCTTCACCGGGACAGGGGGTCTCTGGAAACACCATATATTTT. Translated: CSALPSPGQGVSGNTIYF.

A word on this clonotype: At one of its ends the junction is not consistent with the germline gene, which may arise from a read error. The rearrangement links TRBV12-3 or TRBV12-4 to TRBJ2-2; 11 bases align to TRBD2. CDR3 length: 14 residues. The CDR3 here is CASRLSGRAGELSF. The DNA for the CDR3 is TGTGCCAGCAGGCTTAGCGGGAGGGCCGGGGAGCTGTCTTTT.

This clonotype was detected ten times or more. The chain links TRBV7-9 to TRBJ1-1; D unresolved. From germline, CDR1 is SEHNR and CDR2 FQNEAQ (reference sequence). The CDR3 loop spans 13 amino acids. V lost 6 bases and J 10 bases, leaving 18 bases between the germline ends. CDR3 amino acids: CASSPGTFSRAFF. The CDR3 nucleotides are TGTGCCAGCAGTCCGGGAACTTTCTCCCGAGCTTTCTTT.

The J gene is TRBJ1-2, the V gene TRBV11-2; D is uncertain. CDR1 and CDR2 from the germline V gene are SGHAT and FQNNGV. The V end lost 6 bases, the J end lost 7 bases, and 12 bases lay between the germline ends. The CDR3 spans 12 residues. CDR3 sequence reads: CASSSRVGGYTF. CDR3 DNA sequence: TGTGCCAGCAGTTCCCGGGTGGGTGGCTACACCTTC.

This clonotype was recorded at least ten times. The chain couples TRBV7-9 to TRBJ1-5, with a tentative D call TRBD1 (5 bases). Germline V gene lookup returns CDR1 SEHNR and CDR2 FQNEAQ (reference sequence). The CDR3 spans 14 residues. Deletions cut 6 bases from V and 0 bases from J, with 9 bases between. CDR3 sequence (DNA): TGTGCCAGCAGACAGGATCATAGCAATCAGCCCCAGCATTTT. Encoded protein: CASRQDHSNQPQHF.

The V and J genes are TRBV5-5 and TRBJ1-2; TRBD1 matches 8 bases. Germline loops: CDR1 SGHKS, CDR2 YYEKEE (reference sequence). The CDR3 has 17 residues. The V segment lost 6 bases and the J segment 4 bases; nucleotides outside the gene matches: 17. The CDR3 protein is CASTTGQGNYSRYGYTF. Here the CDR3 DNA reads TGTGCCAGCACAACTGGACAGGGCAACTACTCACGCTATGGCTACACCTTC.

This clonotype was counted between two and nine times. The chain has TRBV4-3 and TRBJ2-2; 9 nucleotides line up with TRBD2. Germline assignment: CDR1 LGHNA and CDR2 YSLEER. The CDR3 runs 16 residues. Trimming removed 4 bases from V and 6 bases from J; junction bases left unmatched: 9. The CDR3 spells CASSLRAGGIAGELFF. The CDR3 bases are TGCGCCAGCAGCCTCCGAGCGGGGGGTATCGCCGGGGAGCTGTTTTTT.

The V gene is TRBV4-3, the J gene TRBJ1-1; D unresolved. V lost 1 base, J lost 0 bases, and 9 bases lay in between. The length of the CDR3 is 15 residues. Germline V gives CDR1 LGHNA, CDR2 YSLEER. Here the CDR3 DNA reads TGCGCCAGCAGCCAAGCTTGGACGGTGAACACTGAAGCTTTCTTT. Protein: CASSQAWTVNTEAFF.

The table lists this clonotype with a few counts. At one end, the junction sequence differs from germline, possibly due to a read error. The chain joins TRBV10-3 to TRBJ2-7; D is ambiguous. The CDR3 is made up of 14 amino acids. Germline-derived CDR1 and CDR2 are ENHRY and SYGVKD. CDR3 loop: CASSFTNAIHEQYF. The CDR3 DNA sequence: TGTGCCAGCAGTTTCACAAATGCCATCCACGAGCAGTACTTC.

The rearrangement joins TRBV4-1 to TRBJ2-2, with D tentatively TRBD1 (6 bases). Trimming stripped 2 bases from V and 7 bases from J, with 11 bases between. From germline, CDR1 is MGHRA and CDR2 YSYEKL. The CDR3 runs 14 residues. CDR3 DNA sequence: TGCGCCAGCAGCCAACCAGGGGAAGGCGGGGAGCTGTTTTTT. Its protein product is CASSQPGEGGELFF.

The chain carries TRBV12-3 or TRBV12-4 and TRBJ1-1; D call uncertain. The CDR3 sequence is 15 residues long. V lost 3 bases and J 3 bases, leaving 14 bases between the germline ends. The CDR3 DNA reads TGTGCCAGCAGTTTCCCGGGCAGAGAGCACACTGAAGCTTTCTTT. Translating gives CASSFPGREHTEAFF.

The chain recombines TRBV25-1 with TRBJ2-7; TRBD1 agrees at 12 bases. The J call may be incorrect, as the DNA end agrees better with TRBJ2-1. The CDR3 extends over 14 amino acids. In germline, CDR1 is MGHDK, CDR2 SYGVNS. The CDR3 bases are TGTGCCAGCACCTCCGGGACAGGGGGCGATGAGCAGTTCTTC. Protein product: CASTSGTGGDEQFF.

This chain joins TRBV2 and TRBJ1-2; D possibly corresponds to TRBD1 (5 bases). CDR1 is SNHLY and CDR2 is FYNNEI in the germline V gene. This CDR3 has 12 amino acids. The V end was cut by 6 bases, the J end by 6 bases, with 11 bases between. The CDR3 DNA reads TGTGCCAGCAGGTGGGACGGCGATGGCTACACCTTC. Its translation is CASRWDGDGYTF.

The rearrangement links TRBV7-9 to TRBJ2-7, with TRBD1 matching over 10 bases. CDR1 and CDR2 from the germline V gene are SEHNR and FQNEAQ (reference sequence). The CDR3 extends over 15 amino acids. J gave up 5 bases and V 5 bases, and 9 bases lay outside the gene matches. CDR3 sequence: CASSAGTGERDEQYF. CDR3 coding DNA: TGTGCCAGCAGCGCCGGGACAGGGGAACGGGACGAGCAGTACTTC.

The V gene is TRBV12-5, the J gene TRBJ1-4; TRBD1 aligns across 11 bases. V gave up 7 bases and J gave up 8 bases; unmatched junction bases: 3. Germline CDR1 is LGHNT and CDR2 is FRNRAP. The CDR3 consists of 13 residues. As DNA, the CDR3 is TGTGCTAGTGCCGGGGACAGGGGGGAAAAACTGTTTTTT. Translated, it gives CASAGDRGEKLFF. The variable domain in full, completed from reference TRBV12-5 and TRBJ1-4, reads DARVTQTPRHKVTEMGQEVTMRCQPILGHNTVFWYRQTMMQGLELLAYFRNRAPLDDSGMPKDRFSAEMPDATLATLKIQPSEPRDSAVYFCASAGDRGEKLFFGSGTQLSVL.

This clonotype was found many times. The chain combines TRBV15 with TRBJ1-1; D gene ambiguous. Germline CDR1 and CDR2: LNHNV and YYDKDF (reference sequence). The V and J ends lost 3 bases and 5 bases respectively, with 16 bases between them. CDR3 length: 15 residues. CDR3 protein: CATSRPGKTGTEAFF. In DNA, the CDR3 is TGTGCCACCAGCAGGCCCGGGAAAACTGGGACTGAAGCTTTCTTT.